Reported below is one T cell receptor (beta chain). Terminally differentiated effector memory CD45RA+ cells were excluded from the naive CD8 cells, which were CD45RO-negative and positively selected for CCR7. Profiling relied on immunoSEQ multiplex PCR, and the TCRdb table lists in-frame clones only, not all of them. Of almost 700,000 clones in the sample, about 91% are singletons; the top ten hold approximately 24%. This sample stems from a study of shared clonotypes between healthy human individuals. This receptor was identified in a man aged 25-45 years in good health. What was sequenced was naive CD8+ T cells sorted from blood.

The CDR3 DNA is TGCGCCAGCAGCCAAGGTGGGAATTGGGCTAGCGGGATAAGGAATGAGCAGTTCTTC. It yields the protein CASSQGGNWASGIRNEQFF. The chain recombines TRBV4-3 with TRBJ2-1, with 9 positions matching TRBD2. The CDR3 totals 19 residues. The germline gives CDR1 LGHNA, CDR2 YSLEER. Trimming cost V 1 base and J 7 bases; bases outside gene matches: 17.